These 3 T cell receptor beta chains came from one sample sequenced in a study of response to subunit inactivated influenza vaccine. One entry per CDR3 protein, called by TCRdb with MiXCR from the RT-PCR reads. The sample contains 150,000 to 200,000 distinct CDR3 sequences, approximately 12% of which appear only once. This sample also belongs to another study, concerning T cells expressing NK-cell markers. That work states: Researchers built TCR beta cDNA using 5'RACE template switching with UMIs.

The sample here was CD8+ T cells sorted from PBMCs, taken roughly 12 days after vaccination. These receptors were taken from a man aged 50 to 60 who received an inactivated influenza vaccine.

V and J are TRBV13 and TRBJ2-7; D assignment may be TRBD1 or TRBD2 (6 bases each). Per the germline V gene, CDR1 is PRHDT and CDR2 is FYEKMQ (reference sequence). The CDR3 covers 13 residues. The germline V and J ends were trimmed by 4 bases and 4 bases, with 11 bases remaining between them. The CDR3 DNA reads TGTGCCAGCAGCTACCGGGGGCAGTACGAGCAGTACTTC. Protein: CASSYRGQYEQYF.

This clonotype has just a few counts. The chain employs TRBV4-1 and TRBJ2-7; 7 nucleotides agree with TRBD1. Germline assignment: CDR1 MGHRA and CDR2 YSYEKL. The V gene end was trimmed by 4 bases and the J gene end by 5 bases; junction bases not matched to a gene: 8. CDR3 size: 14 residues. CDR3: CASSRTGTVNEQYF. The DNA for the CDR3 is TGCGCCAGCAGCCGTACCGGGACAGTTAACGAGCAGTACTTC.

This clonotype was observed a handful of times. The CDR3, as DNA: TGTGCCACAAAGAGCGGGGGGCCCTTTGATGAGCAGTTCTTC. Protein: CATKSGGPFDEQFF. This sequence joins TRBV7-8 and TRBJ2-1; 9 nucleotides agree with TRBD2. V was clipped by 10 bases and J by 8 bases; unmatched bases: 12. The germline V gene has CDR1 SGHVS and CDR2 FQNEAQ. The CDR3 runs 14 residues.